Listed below are T cell receptor beta chains from one sample, sequenced in a study of cytomegalovirus exposure and HLA in healthy donors. Measured with immunoSEQ multiplex PCR; TCRdb has only the in-frame clones, and not every one. The sample shows about 170,000 clones, about four fifths of them seen only once. Sequenced input: PBMCs. Every receptor here comes from a woman aged 18-35 years in good health and CMV-seronegative. Both conserved end residues are part of each CDR3. Each record gives: D gene, V gene, CDR3 length, J gene, clone size, CDR3 protein, CDR3 DNA. A D gene is named only where the DNA matches it firmly. Clone size, where shown, is once, few, many, or a class for clones that have expanded.

>-|TRBV28|15|TRBJ1-2|-
CASSDLAGARGGYTF
TGTGCCAGCAGTGATCTTGCGGGGGCGAGGGGTGGCTACACCTTC
>-|TRBV2|13|TRBJ2-3|-
CASKRTPTDTQYF
TGTGCCAGCAAGCGGACCCCCACAGATACGCAGTATTTT
>-|TRBV2|13|TRBJ2-2|once
CASRGVYTGELFF
TGTGCCAGCAGAGGAGTCTACACCGGGGAGCTGTTTTTT
>-|TRBV7-9|14|TRBJ1-5|-
CASSPSGSNQPQHF
TGTGCCAGCAGCCCATCAGGTAGCAATCAGCCCCAGCATTTT
>TRBD1|TRBV7-9|15|TRBJ1-1|-
CASSLGDRVGTEAFF
TGTGCCAGCAGCTTAGGTGACAGGGTTGGCACTGAAGCTTTCTTT
>TRBD1|TRBV7-9|15|TRBJ1-1|-
CASSLDGRGRTEAFF
TGTGCCAGCAGCTTAGATGGCAGGGGGAGGACTGAAGCTTTCTTT
>-|TRBV6-5|11|TRBJ2-1|-
CASTFVDEQFF
TGTGCCAGCACTTTTGTCGATGAGCAGTTCTTC
>TRBD2|TRBV11-3|17|TRBJ2-3|-
CASSLVSSGRSTDTQYF
TGTGCCAGCAGCTTAGTCTCTAGCGGGAGGTCTACAGATACGCAGTATTTT
>-|TRBV25-1|15|TRBJ1-5|few
CASSEYRESNQPQHF
TGTGCCAGCAGTGAGTACAGGGAAAGCAATCAGCCCCAGCATTTT
>-|TRBV7-2|14|TRBJ2-7|-
CASSVHREGYEQYF
TGTGCCAGCAGCGTCCACCGGGAAGGCTACGAGCAGTACTTC
>-|TRBV28|14|TRBJ2-1|-
CASTLLAPYNEQFF
TGTGCCAGCACCTTGCTAGCGCCCTACAATGAGCAGTTCTTC
>TRBD1|TRBV6-4|17|TRBJ2-7|-
CASSDPVVGQTTYEQYF
TGTGCCAGCAGTGATCCGGTCGTGGGACAGACAACCTACGAGCAGTACTTC
>-|TRBV15|15|TRBJ1-3|-
CATSRDQGLGNTIYF
TGTGCCACCAGCAGAGATCAGGGGTTAGGAAACACCATATATTTT
>-|TRBV5-4|14|TRBJ2-1|-
CASSFSGTYNEQFF
TGTGCCAGCAGCTTTTCCGGGACCTACAATGAGCAGTTCTTC
>TRBD1|TRBV6-1|15|TRBJ1-1|-
CASSDPGGGYWDAFF
TGTGCCAGCAGTGACCCAGGGGGCGGCTATTGGGATGCTTTCTTT
>-|TRBV30|14|TRBJ2-2|once
CAWSVSMNTGELFF
TGTGCCTGGAGTGTAAGCATGAACACCGGGGAGCTGTTTTTT
>TRBD2|TRBV7-9|17|TRBJ2-7|-
CASSLWSPTSGRYEQYF
TGTGCCAGCAGCTTATGGTCGCCTACTAGCGGGAGGTACGAGCAGTACTTC
>-|TRBV7-9|16|TRBJ1-3|-
CASSLAQGGSGNTIYF
TGTGCCAGCAGCTTAGCGCAGGGAGGCTCTGGAAACACCATATATTTT
>-|TRBV7-9|16|TRBJ2-3|-
CASSPTDTTSTDTQYF
TGTGCCAGCAGCCCCACGGACACCACGAGCACAGATACGCAGTATTTT
>TRBD1|TRBV7-9|13|TRBJ2-7|-
CASPRDSSYEQYF
TGTGCCAGCCCCCGGGACAGCTCCTACGAGCAGTACTTC
>TRBD1|TRBV28|14|TRBJ2-7|-
CASIRDRGSYEQYF
TGTGCCAGCATCCGGGACAGGGGATCCTACGAGCAGTACTTC
>-|TRBV4-2|16|TRBJ2-4|-
CASSQVPQGDLNIQYF
TGTGCCAGCAGCCAAGTTCCGCAGGGGGACTTAAACATTCAGTACTTC
>TRBD2|TRBV7-3|18|TRBJ2-2|-
CASSPPTSGRAGDGELFF
TGTGCCAGCAGCCCACCCACTAGCGGGAGGGCCGGTGACGGGGAGCTGTTTTTT
>-|TRBV6-1|16|TRBJ1-3|-
CASSEPQPRAGNTIYF
TGTGCCAGCAGTGAACCCCAACCCAGGGCTGGAAACACCATATATTTT
>-|TRBV7-2|15|TRBJ2-7|once
CANGSSGASSYEQYF
TGTGCCAACGGATCAAGTGGAGCCAGCTCCTACGAGCAGTACTTC
>TRBD2|TRBV15|15|TRBJ2-7|-
CATSRLAGATYEQYF
TGTGCCACCAGCAGATTAGCGGGAGCCACCTACGAGCAGTACTTC
>-|TRBV6-5|12|TRBJ2-7|-
CASSYSGSGQYF
TGTGCCAGCAGTTACTCTGGTAGCGGGCAGTACTTC
>-|TRBV29-1|12|TRBJ2-7|-
CSVAGGAYEQYF
TGCAGCGTTGCGGGGGGCGCCTACGAGCAGTACTTC
>-|TRBV28|13|TRBJ1-3|-
CASSITPSLTIYF
TGTGCCAGCAGCATTACACCCTCCCTGACCATATATTTT
>-|TRBV29-1|12|TRBJ2-5|-
CSVVQASETQYF
TGCAGCGTTGTTCAGGCGTCAGAGACCCAGTACTTC
>-|TRBV27|18|TRBJ2-5|-
CASSQDPSDRTMQETQYF
TGTGCCAGCAGTCAAGACCCATCGGACAGAACTATGCAAGAGACCCAGTACTTC
>-|TRBV19|15|TRBJ2-2|-
CASSISGTYTGELFF
TGTGCCAGTAGTATTTCCGGGACTTACACCGGGGAGCTGTTTTTT
>TRBD1|TRBV5-1|15|TRBJ2-7|-
CASSPWDRGPHEQYF
TGCGCCAGCAGCCCCTGGGACAGGGGGCCGCACGAGCAGTACTTC
>TRBD1|TRBV4-2|13|TRBJ2-5|-
CASSDRGLETQYF
TGTGCCAGTTCTGACAGGGGATTGGAGACCCAGTACTTC
>TRBD2|TRBV11-3|16|TRBJ2-5|few
CASSRRGTSGQETQYF
TGTGCCAGCAGCCGGCGGGGGACTAGCGGCCAAGAGACCCAGTACTTC
>-|TRBV28|15|TRBJ1-4|-
CASSSRGGAHEKLFF
TGTGCCAGCAGTTCCCGCGGGGGGGCGCATGAAAAACTGTTTTTT
>TRBD1|TRBV6-1|15|TRBJ1-1|few
CASSKARDRSSEAFF
TGTGCCAGCAGCAAGGCTCGGGACAGGAGCTCTGAAGCTTTCTTT
>TRBD1|TRBV6-6|14|TRBJ1-5|-
CASRGTGGDQPQHF
TGTGCCAGCAGGGGAACAGGGGGCGATCAGCCCCAGCATTTT
>TRBD1|TRBV19|13|TRBJ1-1|-
CASRDRGNTEAFF
TGTGCCAGCCGGGACAGGGGGAACACTGAAGCTTTCTTT
>TRBD2|TRBV4-2|16|TRBJ2-1|-
CASSQVGLAGDNEQFF
TGTGCCAGCAGCCAAGTGGGACTAGCGGGAGACAATGAGCAGTTCTTC
>-|TRBV10-3|14|TRBJ2-7|few
CATYPAADSYEQYF
TGTGCCACCTACCCAGCGGCCGATTCCTACGAGCAGTACTTC
>-|TRBV28|13|TRBJ2-7|once
CASTNRASYEQYF
TGTGCCAGCACAAACAGGGCCTCCTACGAGCAGTACTTC
>-|TRBV11-3|17|TRBJ2-3|-
CASSTRKDTSYTDTQYF
TGTGCCAGCAGCACCCGGAAGGACACCTCGTACACAGATACGCAGTATTTT
>-|TRBV27|11|TRBJ2-3|once
CASRQRDLNYF
TGTGCCAGCCGACAACGGGACTTAAACTATTTT
>-|TRBV13|14|TRBJ2-7|-
CASSLRDWAYEQYF
TGTGCCAGCAGCTTGCGGGATTGGGCCTACGAGCAGTACTTC
>TRBD2|TRBV11-3|16|TRBJ2-3|few
CASSNGLGLSTDTQYF
TGTGCCAGCAGCAACGGACTAGGCCTGAGCACAGATACGCAGTATTTT
>-|TRBV18|15|TRBJ2-7|-
CASSPYRESAYEQYF
TGTGCCAGCTCACCGTACCGGGAGTCCGCCTACGAGCAGTACTTC
>TRBD2|TRBV2|16|TRBJ2-7|-
CATSPGLAGGRGEQYF
TGTGCCACCAGTCCGGGACTAGCGGGGGGGCGTGGGGAGCAGTACTTC
>-|TRBV7-9|15|TRBJ1-1|few
CASSFPRVEGTEAFF
TGTGCCAGCAGCTTTCCCAGGGTGGAGGGCACTGAAGCTTTCTTT
>-|TRBV5-1|14|TRBJ2-7|-
CASSLVQGSYEQYF
TGCGCCAGCAGCTTGGTCCAGGGCTCCTACGAGCAGTACTTC
>TRBD2|TRBV7-6|16|TRBJ2-5|-
CASSPTSGRARETQYF
TGTGCCAGCAGCCCGACTAGCGGGAGGGCTAGGGAGACCCAGTACTTC
>-|TRBV7-9|16|TRBJ1-2|-
CASSLPNSGRGYGYTF
TGTGCCAGCAGCTTACCGAACTCCGGACGGGGCTATGGCTACACCTTC
>-|TRBV7-9|12|TRBJ1-5|-
CASSFSFEPQHF
TGTGCCAGCAGCTTTAGCTTTGAGCCCCAGCATTTT
>-|TRBV19|15|TRBJ2-4|-
CASSISPLAKNIQYF
TGTGCCAGTAGTATTTCCCCCCTAGCCAAAAACATTCAGTACTTC
>TRBD2|TRBV6-4|15|TRBJ2-1|-
CASSDSLAGGNEQFF
TGTGCCAGCAGTGACTCACTAGCGGGAGGTAATGAGCAGTTCTTC
>-|TRBV18|14|TRBJ2-2|-
CASSPPTGSGELFF
TGTGCCAGCTCACCCCCAACAGGGTCCGGGGAGCTGTTTTTT
>TRBD1|TRBV11-3|14|TRBJ1-1|-
CASSPRTGNTEAFF
TGTGCCAGCAGCCCGCGGACAGGGAACACTGAAGCTTTCTTT
>TRBD1|TRBV25-1|13|TRBJ1-4|-
CASSANRGEKLFF
TGTGCCAGCAGTGCAAACAGGGGTGAAAAACTGTTTTTT